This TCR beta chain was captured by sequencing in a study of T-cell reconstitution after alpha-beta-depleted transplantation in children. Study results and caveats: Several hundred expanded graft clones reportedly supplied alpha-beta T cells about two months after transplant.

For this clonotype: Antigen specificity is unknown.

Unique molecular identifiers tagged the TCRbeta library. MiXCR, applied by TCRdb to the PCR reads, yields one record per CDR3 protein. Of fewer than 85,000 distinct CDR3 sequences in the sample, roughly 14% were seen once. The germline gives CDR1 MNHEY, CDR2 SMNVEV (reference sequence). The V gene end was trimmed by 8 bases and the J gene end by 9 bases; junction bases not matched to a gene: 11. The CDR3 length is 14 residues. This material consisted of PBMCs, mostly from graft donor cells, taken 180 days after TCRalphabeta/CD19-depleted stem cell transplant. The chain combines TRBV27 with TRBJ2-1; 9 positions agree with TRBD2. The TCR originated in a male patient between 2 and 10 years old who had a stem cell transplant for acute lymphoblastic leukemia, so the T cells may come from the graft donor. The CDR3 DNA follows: TGTGCCAGCGCCCTAGCGGGGTTTTTCAGTGAGCAGTTCTTC. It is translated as CASALAGFFSEQFF.